These 13 T cell receptor beta chains came from one sample sequenced in a study of CD8+ T cells in alopecia areata. As the sequencing template, cDNA was produced by extracting RNA and reverse transcribing it. Generated by immunoSEQ multiplex PCR, the TCRdb table keeps only in-frame clones and is missing some. The sample contains over 250,000 clones, none occurring once; 0.9% to 1.5% lies in the top ten. It was with CD4, CD8alpha, NKG2D, NKG2ACE and other markers that pooled cutaneous lymph node cells were sorted. Sequencing was done on a sample of CD4+ T cells sorted from a lymph node. These receptor sequences come from a C3H/HeJ mouse with alopecia areata. This strain's MHC haplotype is H2-k.

A note on this clone: The germline and genes are mouse ones. The read terminates 4 residues ahead of where the CDR3 ends, so the germline J gene completes it. The genes are TRBV5 and TRBJ2-3, with D perhaps matching TRBD1 (6 bases). V was shortened by 4 bases and J by 0 bases, with 11 bases between the two germline ends. The CDR3 totals 15 residues. Germline values: CDR1 LGHNA, CDR2 YNLKQL (reference sequence). CDR3 bases read: TGTGCCAGCAGCCCCCGGGACATTAGTGCAGAA. Encoded protein: CASSPRDISAE. The complete CDR3 protein is CASSPRDISAETLYF.

This clone appeared a few times. Gene names and germline match the mouse. The CDR3 goes on 4 residues after the read ends, and that part is filled in from the germline J gene. Other DNA sequences within the sample encode an identical CDR3. This chain joins TRBV4 and TRBJ2-1; 8 nucleotides agree with TRBD2. The germline CDR1 and CDR2 sequences are LGHDT and YNNKQL (reference sequence). V lost 5 bases, J lost 3 bases, and 3 bases stayed unmatched. The CDR3 covers 14 residues. The CDR3 sequence is CASSPDWGYAEQFF. The CDR3 DNA, read in part, is TGTGCCAGCAGCCCCGACTGGGGCTATGCT. The complete variable domain, with remaining parts taken from reference TRBV4 and TRBJ2-1, reads ETAVFQTPNYHVTQVGNEVSFNCKQTLGHDTMYWYKQDSKKLLKIMFSYNNKQLIVNETVPRRFSPQSSDKAHLNLRIKSVEPEDSAVYLCASSPDWGYAEQFFGPGTRLTVL.

This clone was counted a few times. Gene names and germline refer to mouse. The CDR3 extends 4 residues past the end of the read, so its final part is completed from the germline J gene. The V call is TRBV31, the J call TRBJ2-5; 7 bases are a match to TRBD2. The CDR3 covers 14 residues. The germline V gene has CDR1 GKSSPN and CDR2 SITVG. J gave up 1 base and V 1 base, and 2 bases lay outside the gene matches. Here the CDR3 reads CAWSPTGDQDTQYF. The DNA read from the CDR3 is TGTGCCTGGAGTCCCACTGGGGACCAAGAC.

As for this clone: Gene and germline names: mouse. The read terminates 4 residues ahead of where the CDR3 ends, so the germline J gene completes it. This chain links TRBV13-2 with TRBJ1-1, with 10 bases matching TRBD1. The CDR3 covers 15 residues. The germline V gene encodes CDR1 NNHNN and CDR2 SYGAGS (reference sequence). The CDR3 sequence: CASGEPRQGATEVFF. Incomplete CDR3 DNA: TGTGCCAGCGGTGAGCCGAGACAGGGGGCGACA.

Details on this clone: A much larger clone lies one base from this, so it may be a read error. Germline and genes here are mouse. Read sequence stops 4 residues before the CDR3 end, and the germline J gene provides the missing end. The same CDR3 arises from other DNA sequences in this sample as well. V is TRBV13-3 and J is TRBJ2-3; D gene ambiguous. Germline lookup yields CDR1 NNHDY and CDR2 SYVADS. The CDR3 is 13 residues long. V was clipped by 3 bases and J by 0 bases, with 5 bases between them. The sequenced part of the CDR3 DNA is TGTGCCAGCAGTGGAACTAGTGCAGAA. Protein product: CASSGTSAE. The entire CDR3 sequence reads CASSGTSAETLYF.

For this clone: All gene names here are mouse names. The sequence runs out 4 residues before the end of the CDR3; the remainder is reconstructed from the germline J gene. V is TRBV13-3 and J is TRBJ2-1, with 14 bases fitting TRBD2. The CDR3 is made up of 16 amino acids. The germline V gene has CDR1 NNHDY and CDR2 SYVADS. V lost 0 bases to trimming and J lost 6 bases; unmatched junction nucleotides: 2. This chain's CDR3 is CASSDEGTGGAAEQFF. The sequenced CDR3 bases are TGTGCCAGCAGTGATGAGGGGACTGGGGGGGCTGCT.

Concerning this clone: Mouse gene names apply. CDR3 amino acids: CASGEGESSYEQYF. The sequenced CDR3 bases are TGTGCCAGCGGTGAAGGGGAAAGCTCCTAT. This chain uses TRBV13-2 with TRBJ2-7; tentatively, D is TRBD1 (5 bases). The read gets to within 4 residues of the CDR3 end, and the germline J gene fills in the rest. Germline CDR1 is NNHNN and CDR2 is SYGAGS (reference sequence). This CDR3 spans 14 amino acids. Trimming shortened V by 2 bases and J by 0 bases, and 9 bases separated the two germline ends.

There are a few counts of this clone. Gene names refer to mouse genes. The read terminates 3 residues ahead of where the CDR3 ends, so the germline J gene completes it. The V call is TRBV1, the J call TRBJ1-6; perhaps TRBD1 as D (5 bases). TRBJ1-6 is an ORF; its function is uncertain. The germline V gene encodes CDR1 NSQYPW and CDR2 LRSPGD (reference sequence). The CDR3 sequence is 14 residues long. Trimming shortened V by 0 bases and J by 9 bases, and 9 bases separated the two germline ends. The CDR3 sequence is CTCSADPGGSPLYF. The DNA read from the CDR3 is TGCACCTGCAGTGCAGATCCGGGGGGTTCGCCC.

As concerns this clone: Gene names follow the mouse nomenclature. The observed sequence ends 4 residues before the CDR3 terminus, with the missing tail filled in from the germline J gene. The chain combines TRBV13-1 with TRBJ2-1; 8 nucleotides line up with TRBD2. The V and J ends lost 0 bases and 3 bases, in that order; junction bases with no gene match: 5. The CDR3 is 16 amino acids. From germline, CDR1 is NSHNY and CDR2 SYGAGN. CDR3 sequence reads: CASSDVLGGFYAEQFF. The CDR3 DNA, read in part, is TGTGCCAGCAGTGATGTTCTGGGGGGCTTCTATGCT.

A word on this clone: Here the gene names and germline are mouse. The read ends 4 residues early relative to the CDR3; the germline J gene fills the gap. The J gene is TRBJ1-2, the V gene TRBV19, with TRBD1 matching 11 bases. Germline V lookup: CDR1 FNHDT, CDR2 SITEND (reference sequence). CDR3 length equals 13 residues. The CDR3 here is CASSGQGASDYTF. Partial CDR3 DNA: TGTGCCAGCAGCGGACAGGGGGCGAGC.

Points on this clone: Germline and genes: mouse. The CDR3 end falls 4 residues outside the read, so it is completed with the germline J gene. V usage is TRBV2 and J usage is TRBJ2-5; 8 bases align to TRBD2. The CDR3 extends over 14 amino acids. CDR1 is LGHNA and CDR2 is YSYQKL in the germline V gene. The CDR3 protein is CASSQELGEDTQYF. The covered CDR3 bases are TGTGCCAGCAGCCAAGAACTGGGGGAAGAC.

To note about this clone: Gene and germline names: mouse. The CDR3 end lies 4 residues beyond the end of the read and is filled in from the germline J gene. The rearrangement uses TRBV19 and TRBJ2-1; 11 nucleotides align to TRBD2. Unmatched junction bases numbered 4, after V lost 5 bases and J lost 0 bases. This CDR3 has 16 residues. Germline CDR1 and CDR2: FNHDT and SITEND (reference sequence). Partial CDR3 DNA: TGTGCCAGCAGAACGGGACTGGGGGATAACTATGCT. It codes for CASRTGLGDNYA. The whole CDR3 is CASRTGLGDNYAEQFF.

A word on this clone: Mouse gene names and germline throughout. Coverage ceases 4 residues before the CDR3 finishes, and the germline J gene fills in the end. This chain joins TRBV5 and TRBJ2-5; possibly TRBD1 for D (6 bases). Germline CDR1 LGHNA, CDR2 YNLKQL (reference sequence). CDR3 size: 14 residues. CDR3 amino acids: CASSQTGRRDTQYF. Incomplete CDR3 DNA: TGTGCCAGCAGCCAAACAGGGAGGCGAGAC.